This T cell receptor beta chain comes out of a study of CD8 T cells in Susac syndrome. This CDR3 has 13 residues. From germline, CDR1 is LNHNV and CDR2 YYDKDF (reference sequence). The germline V and J ends were trimmed by 3 bases and 4 bases, with 9 bases remaining between them. Reverse transcription of roughly 0.5 to 1 ug RNA was carried out with random hexamers. TCRdb passed the immunoSEQ multiplex PCR reads through MiXCR, listing each CDR3 protein once. The sample has roughly 200,000 distinct CDR3 sequences; roughly 94% are singletons. The chain joins TRBV15 to TRBJ1-2; D is ambiguous. The TCR originated in a human donor with Susac syndrome. Sequenced sample: CD4+ T cells from PBMCs. This CDR3 is CATSRDGVYGYTF. The CDR3 bases are TGTGCCACCAGCAGGGACGGAGTCTATGGCTACACCTTC.